This T cell receptor (beta chain) originates from a study of identical twins. This clonotype has at least ten counts. Its target is unknown. Each CDR3 protein is one row after TCRdb ran MiXCR on the 5' RACE reads. This table has some 320,000 distinct CDR3 sequences, over 9% appearing once. Findings and caveats of the study: The abundant beta clonotypes from cord blood had fewer insertions, and memory repertoires had none of this. There was more out-of-frame TCR alpha sharing in monozygotic twins than models estimated.

Every donor was a healthy Caucasian. V lost 5 bases and J lost 3, with 8 bases in between. There are 11 residues in the CDR3. The germline V gene has CDR1 DFQATT and CDR2 SNEGSKA (reference sequence). These data were also reused for a study on yellow fever vaccine responses in identical twins.

V gene TRBV20-1 combines with J gene TRBJ2-7; D gene ambiguous. This sequence originates from a woman between 18 and 29 years old in good health. The specimen was CD8+ T cells sorted from blood. The CDR3 nucleotides are TGCAGTGCTTCTAGGGACTACGAGCAGTACGTC. This translates into CSASRDYEQYV.